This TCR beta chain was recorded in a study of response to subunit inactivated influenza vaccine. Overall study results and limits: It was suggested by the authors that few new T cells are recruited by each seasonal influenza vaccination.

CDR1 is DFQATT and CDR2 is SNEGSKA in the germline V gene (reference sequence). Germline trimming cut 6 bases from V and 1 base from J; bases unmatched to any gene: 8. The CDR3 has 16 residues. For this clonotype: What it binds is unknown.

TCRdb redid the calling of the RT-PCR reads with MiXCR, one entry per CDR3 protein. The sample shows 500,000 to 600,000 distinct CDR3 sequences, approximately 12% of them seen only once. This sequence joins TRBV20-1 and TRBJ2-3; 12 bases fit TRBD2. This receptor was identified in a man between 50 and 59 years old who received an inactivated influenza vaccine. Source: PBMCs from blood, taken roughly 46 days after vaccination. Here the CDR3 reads CSAPSGRAVGTDTQYF. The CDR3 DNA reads TGCAGTGCCCCTAGCGGGAGGGCCGTTGGCACAGATACGCAGTATTTT.